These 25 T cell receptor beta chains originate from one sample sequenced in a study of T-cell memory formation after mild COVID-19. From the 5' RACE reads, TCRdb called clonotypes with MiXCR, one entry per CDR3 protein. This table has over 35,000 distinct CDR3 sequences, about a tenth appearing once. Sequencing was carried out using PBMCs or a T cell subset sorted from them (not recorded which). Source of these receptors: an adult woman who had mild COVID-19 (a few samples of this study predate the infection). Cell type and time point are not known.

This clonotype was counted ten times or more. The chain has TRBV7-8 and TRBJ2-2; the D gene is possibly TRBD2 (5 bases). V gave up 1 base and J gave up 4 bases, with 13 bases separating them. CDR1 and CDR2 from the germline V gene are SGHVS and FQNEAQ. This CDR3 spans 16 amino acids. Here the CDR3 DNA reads TGTGCCAGCAGCTTAGATGCCGGACTGTTCACCGGGGAGCTGTTTTTT. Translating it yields CASSLDAGLFTGELFF.

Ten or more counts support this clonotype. The CDR3 loop reads CASDRGLNYGYTF. CDR3 bases: TGTGCCAGCGACAGGGGTCTTAACTATGGCTACACCTTC. The J gene is TRBJ1-2, the V gene TRBV18; 8 nucleotides agree with TRBD1. Germline trimming cut 8 bases from V and 1 base from J; bases unmatched to any gene: 3. CDR1 and CDR2 from the germline V gene are KGHSH and LQKENI. CDR3 length equals 13 residues. The whole variable domain, remainder taken from reference TRBV18 and TRBJ1-2, is NAGVMQNPRHLVRRRGQEARLRCSPMKGHSHVYWYRQLPEEGLKFMVYLQKENIIDESGMPKERFSAEFPKEGPSILRIQQVVRGDSAAYFCASDRGLNYGYTFGSGTRLTVV.

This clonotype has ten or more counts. DNA of the CDR3: TGTGCCAGCAGTTTCTCAACACGCACAGATACGCAGTATTTT. It encodes CASSFSTRTDTQYF. The gene calls are TRBV6-5 and TRBJ2-3; D not certain. CDR3 length equals 14 residues. In germline, CDR1 is MNHEY, CDR2 SVGAGI. Trimming removed 4 bases from V and 1 base from J, with 9 bases in between.

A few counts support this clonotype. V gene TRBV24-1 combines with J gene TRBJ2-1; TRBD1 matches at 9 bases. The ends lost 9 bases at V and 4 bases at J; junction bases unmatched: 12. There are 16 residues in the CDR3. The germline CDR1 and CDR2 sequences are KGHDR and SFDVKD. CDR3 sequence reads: CATAGTGSISYNEQFF. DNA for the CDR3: TGTGCCACCGCCGGGACAGGGTCCATCTCTTACAATGAGCAGTTCTTC.

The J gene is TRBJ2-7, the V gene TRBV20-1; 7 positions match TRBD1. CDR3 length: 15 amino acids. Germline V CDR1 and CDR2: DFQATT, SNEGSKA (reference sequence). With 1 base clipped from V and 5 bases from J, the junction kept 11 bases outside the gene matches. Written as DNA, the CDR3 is TGCAGTGCTAGAGCCCTCGACAGGGTTCGCGACGAGCAGTACTTC. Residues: CSARALDRVRDEQYF.

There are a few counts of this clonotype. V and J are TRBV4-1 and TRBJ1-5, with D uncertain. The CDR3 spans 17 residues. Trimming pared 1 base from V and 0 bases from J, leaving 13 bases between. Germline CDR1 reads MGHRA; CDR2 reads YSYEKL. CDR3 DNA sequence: TGCGCCAGCAGCCAAGGGCCGGGATCAAGTAGCAATCAGCCCCAGCATTTT. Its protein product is CASSQGPGSSSNQPQHF.

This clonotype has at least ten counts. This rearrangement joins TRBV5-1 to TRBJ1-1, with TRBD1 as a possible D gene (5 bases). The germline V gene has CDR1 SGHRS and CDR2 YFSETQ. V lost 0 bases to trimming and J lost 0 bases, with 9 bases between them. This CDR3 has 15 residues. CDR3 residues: CASSLAGTMNTEAFF. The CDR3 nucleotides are TGCGCCAGCAGCTTGGCCGGGACCATGAACACTGAAGCTTTCTTT.

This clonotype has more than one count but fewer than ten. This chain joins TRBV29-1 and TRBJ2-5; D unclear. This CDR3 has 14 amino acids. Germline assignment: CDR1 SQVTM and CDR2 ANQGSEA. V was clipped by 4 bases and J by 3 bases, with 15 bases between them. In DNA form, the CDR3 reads TGCAGCGTTGTCCCCTCGACGTCGAAAGAGACCCAGTACTTC. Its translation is CSVVPSTSKETQYF.

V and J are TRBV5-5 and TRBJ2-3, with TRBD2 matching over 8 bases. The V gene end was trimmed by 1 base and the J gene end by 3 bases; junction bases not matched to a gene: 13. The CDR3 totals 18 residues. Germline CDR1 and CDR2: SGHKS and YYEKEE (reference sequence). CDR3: CASSLRRGTSEVTDTQYF. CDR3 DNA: TGTGCCAGCAGCTTGAGGAGGGGGACTAGTGAGGTTACAGATACGCAGTATTTT.

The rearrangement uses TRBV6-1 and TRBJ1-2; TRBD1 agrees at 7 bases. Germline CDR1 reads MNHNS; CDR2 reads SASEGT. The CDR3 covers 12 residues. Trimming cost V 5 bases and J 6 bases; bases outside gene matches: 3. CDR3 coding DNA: TGTGCCAGCAGTCAGGGGGTGAATGGCTACACCTTC. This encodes CASSQGVNGYTF.

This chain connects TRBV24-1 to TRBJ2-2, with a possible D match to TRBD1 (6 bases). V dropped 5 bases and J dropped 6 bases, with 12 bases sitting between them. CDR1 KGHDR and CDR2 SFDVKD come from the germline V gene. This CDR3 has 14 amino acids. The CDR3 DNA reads TGTGCCACCAGTGTCCAACAGGGCCCCGGGGAGCTGTTTTTT. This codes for CATSVQQGPGELFF.

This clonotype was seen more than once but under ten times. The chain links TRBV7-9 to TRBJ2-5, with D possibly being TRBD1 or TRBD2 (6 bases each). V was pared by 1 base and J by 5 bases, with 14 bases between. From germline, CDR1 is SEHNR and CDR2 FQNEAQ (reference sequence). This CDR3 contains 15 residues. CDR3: CASSLGGPGGETQYF. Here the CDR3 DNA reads TGTGCCAGCAGCTTAGGAGGCCCCGGGGGCGAGACCCAGTACTTC.

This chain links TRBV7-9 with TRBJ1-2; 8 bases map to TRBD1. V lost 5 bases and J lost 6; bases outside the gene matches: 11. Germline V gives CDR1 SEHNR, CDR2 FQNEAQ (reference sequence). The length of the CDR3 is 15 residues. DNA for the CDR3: TGTGCCAGCAGCCGTTATCCGACAGGGGCGGATGGCTACACCTTC. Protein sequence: CASSRYPTGADGYTF.

CDR3 sequence (DNA): TGTGCCAGCTCGCAAACTAGCGGGAGGGCCACAGATACGCAGTATTTT. Translated, it gives CASSQTSGRATDTQYF. This chain joins TRBV18 and TRBJ2-3; 13 bases line up with TRBD2. V dropped 6 bases and J dropped 2; count of bases not matched to a gene: 5. CDR1 and CDR2 (germline): KGHSH, LQKENI. The CDR3 covers 16 residues.

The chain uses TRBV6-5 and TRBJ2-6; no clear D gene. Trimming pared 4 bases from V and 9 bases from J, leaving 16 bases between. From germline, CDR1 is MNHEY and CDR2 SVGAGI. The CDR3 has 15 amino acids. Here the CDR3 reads CASSLDGHPNNVLTF. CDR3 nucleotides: TGTGCCAGCAGTTTGGACGGGCACCCCAACAACGTCCTGACTTTC.

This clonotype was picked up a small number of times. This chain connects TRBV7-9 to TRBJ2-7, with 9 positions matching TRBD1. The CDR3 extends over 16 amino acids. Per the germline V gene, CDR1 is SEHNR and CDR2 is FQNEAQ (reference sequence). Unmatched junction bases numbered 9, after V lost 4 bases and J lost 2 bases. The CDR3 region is CASSSPGQGFTYEQYF. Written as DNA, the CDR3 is TGTGCCAGCAGCTCACCGGGACAGGGATTTACCTACGAGCAGTACTTC.

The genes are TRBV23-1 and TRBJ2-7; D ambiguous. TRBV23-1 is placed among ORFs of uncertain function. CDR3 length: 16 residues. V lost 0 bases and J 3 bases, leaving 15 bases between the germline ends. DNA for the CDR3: TGCGCCAGCAGTCAATCGAGACCAGTGGCCCGCTACGAGCAGTACTTC. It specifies CASSQSRPVARYEQYF.

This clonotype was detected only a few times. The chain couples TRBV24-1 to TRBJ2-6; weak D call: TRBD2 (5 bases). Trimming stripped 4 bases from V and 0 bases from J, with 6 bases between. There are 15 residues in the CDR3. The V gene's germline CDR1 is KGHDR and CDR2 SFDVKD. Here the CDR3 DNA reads TGTGCCACCAGTGAAGGAGGCTCTGGGGCCAACGTCCTGACTTTC. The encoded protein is CATSEGGSGANVLTF.

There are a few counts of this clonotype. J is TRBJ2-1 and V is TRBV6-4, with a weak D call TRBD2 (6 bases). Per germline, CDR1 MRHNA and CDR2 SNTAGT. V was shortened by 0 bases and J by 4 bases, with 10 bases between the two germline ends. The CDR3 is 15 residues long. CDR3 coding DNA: TGTGCCAGCAGTGACTCTAGCGGCTCTTACAATGAGCAGTTCTTC. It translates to CASSDSSGSYNEQFF.

CDR3 residues: CSARDPERTGVEQYF. Here the CDR3 DNA reads TGCAGTGCTAGAGATCCGGAAAGGACAGGGGTTGAGCAGTACTTC. The chain joins TRBV20-1 to TRBJ2-7; TRBD1 matches at 9 bases. The CDR3 sequence is 15 residues long. The germline V gene encodes CDR1 DFQATT and CDR2 SNEGSKA (reference sequence). Trimming took 0 bases from V and 7 from J; bases not matched to a gene: 10.

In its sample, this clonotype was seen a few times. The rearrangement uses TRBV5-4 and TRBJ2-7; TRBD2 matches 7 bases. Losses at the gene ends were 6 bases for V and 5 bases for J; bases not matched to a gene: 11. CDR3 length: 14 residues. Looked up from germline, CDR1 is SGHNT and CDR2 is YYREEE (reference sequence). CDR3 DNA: TGTGCCAGCAACCCGGGGCGGGAGCCGGACGAGCAGTACTTC. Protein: CASNPGREPDEQYF.

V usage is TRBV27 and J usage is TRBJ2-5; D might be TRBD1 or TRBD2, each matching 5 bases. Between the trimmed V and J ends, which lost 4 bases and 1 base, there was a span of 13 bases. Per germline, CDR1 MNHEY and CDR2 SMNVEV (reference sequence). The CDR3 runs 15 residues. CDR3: CASSYAGTVQETQYF. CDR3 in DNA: TGTGCCAGCAGTTACGCCGGGACGGTCCAAGAGACCCAGTACTTC.

Here the CDR3 reads CASSIRAKDTQYF. The CDR3 region has the DNA TGCGCCAGCAGCATCCGGGCTAAAGATACGCAGTATTTT. This chain links TRBV5-1 with TRBJ2-3, with D hard to call. Looked up from germline, CDR1 is SGHRS and CDR2 is YFSETQ. The CDR3 has 13 amino acids. V lost 4 bases to trimming and J lost 5 bases, with 11 bases between them.

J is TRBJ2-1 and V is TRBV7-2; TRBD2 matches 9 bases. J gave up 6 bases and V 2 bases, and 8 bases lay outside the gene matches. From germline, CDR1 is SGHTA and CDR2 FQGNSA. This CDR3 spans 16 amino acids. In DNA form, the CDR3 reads TGTGCCAGCAGCTTAAGTGTTGCTAGCGGGGTCAATGAGCAGTTCTTC. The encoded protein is CASSLSVASGVNEQFF.

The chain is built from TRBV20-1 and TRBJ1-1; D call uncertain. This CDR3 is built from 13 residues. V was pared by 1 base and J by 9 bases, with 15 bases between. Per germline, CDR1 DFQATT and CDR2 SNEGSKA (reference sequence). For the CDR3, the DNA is TGCAGTGCTAGAGTAGGACTTCGAGGGCAAGCTTTCTTT. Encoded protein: CSARVGLRGQAFF.